This T cell receptor beta chain appears in the sequencing data of a study of PD-1 and CTLA-4 blockade in melanoma. The data were produced by immunoSEQ multiplex PCR, yet TCRdb's version contains in-frame clones alone and is incomplete. The sample holds some 15,000 clones, roughly two thirds seen once. The V end was cut by 2 bases, the J end by 8 bases, with 16 bases between. There are 15 residues in the CDR3. Germline lookup yields CDR1 MDHEN and CDR2 SYDVKM. The sample consisted of CD8+ T cells from peripheral blood, taken before anti-PD-1 treatment. V is TRBV28 and J is TRBJ2-1; D ambiguous. The TCR originated in a human donor with melanoma. CDR3 DNA sequence: TGTGCCAGCAGTTTACGACTCTCCAAGTGGGATGAGCAGTTCTTC. It translates to CASSLRLSKWDEQFF.